This T cell receptor beta chain appears in the sequencing data of a study of blood T cell repertoires in COVID-19. On the study more broadly: The samples span acute and convalescent COVID-19 from the United States, Italy and Spain.

Under the authors' procedure: Amplification with reference gene primers provided the estimates of nucleated cell counts. The repertoire was sequenced with immunoSEQ multiplex PCR; TCRdb's copy has only in-frame clones and lacks some. That table furnishes V, J and clone size, whereas the DNA furnished D and trimming. The repertoire holds around 380,000 clones, over 65% seen once, with approximately 1% in the top ten. This CDR3 has 13 amino acids. Germline lookup yields CDR1 SGHTA and CDR2 FQGNSA. The germline V and J ends were trimmed by 4 bases and 0 bases, with 5 bases remaining between them. The TCR originated in a human donor with acute or convalescent COVID-19. The donor label of this sample is uncertain. Sequenced sample: peripheral blood. The chain couples TRBV7-2 to TRBJ2-3; D ambiguous. The CDR3 DNA reads as TGTGCCAGCAGCTCCTCTAGCACAGATACGCAGTATTTT. Translated, it gives CASSSSSTDTQYF.